The subject of this entry is one TCR beta chain. Antigen specificity is unknown. The data were obtained in a study of cytotoxic CD8 clonotypes in ibrutinib-treated CLL. The table came from immunoSEQ multiplex PCR; TCRdb's copy has only in-frame clones and leaves some out. This sample has 150,000 to 200,000 clones, with roughly 84% found just once. Whole-study results and caveats: At progression, clonality fell back toward baseline after rising at ibrutinib response.

Sequencing was performed on PBMCs, taken at disease progression, from a patient treated with ibrutinib. The TCR comes from a human donor with chronic lymphocytic leukemia.

The CDR3 region is CASSVAGGGGYGYTF. The CDR3 nucleotides are TGTGCCAGCAGCGTAGCAGGAGGGGGCGGCTATGGCTACACCTTC. This rearrangement joins TRBV9 to TRBJ1-2; 7 nucleotides line up with TRBD1. V was clipped by 0 bases and J by 4 bases; unmatched bases: 6. In germline, CDR1 is SGDLS, CDR2 YYNGEE. CDR3 length equals 15 residues.